This T cell receptor beta chain appears in the sequencing data of a study of cytomegalovirus exposure and HLA in healthy donors. All the people who gave samples were healthy bone marrow donors. Nominally healthy donors provided the samples, though records likely missed some immune exposures. PCR used 60 Vbeta primers and 13 Jbeta primers. TCRdb's copy holds only in-frame clones and misses some; the assay was immunoSEQ multiplex PCR. The sample includes approximately 160,000 clones, roughly 87% of them seen just once. General observations from the study: Associated with cytomegalovirus, according to the listing, were 150 to 200 TCR beta chains. A later analysis reported that several of the most significant clusters appeared to be linked to common viral pathogens, among them Epstein-Barr virus.

Germline V gene lookup returns CDR1 LNHDA and CDR2 SQIVND (reference sequence). The CDR3 runs to 15 residues. On this clone itself: Its antigen is undetermined.

The clonotype originates from a man in his fifties in good health and CMV-seropositive. This rearrangement joins TRBV19 to TRBJ2-5, with a tentative D call TRBD2 (6 bases). The end of the DNA aligns better with TRBJ2-7, so the J call may be wrong. Specimen: PBMCs. CDR3: CASSIWDGSSYEQYF. For the CDR3, the DNA is TGTGCCAGTAGTATATGGGACGGGAGCTCCTACGAGCAGTACTTC.